The sequence of this T cell receptor (beta chain) was determined in a study of brain T cells in children with intractable seizures. Study conclusions and caveats: Clones missing pre-surgery may reflect undersampling of that blood sample.

CDR1 and CDR2 from the germline V gene are GTSNPN and SVGIG (reference sequence). The CDR3 sequence is 12 residues long. J gave up 6 bases and V 1 base, and 2 bases lay outside the gene matches. The time point: blood from clinic visit 5 months post-surgery; TSC patient then seizure free. Sequencing was limited to surgery cases with top T cell transcript signatures in brain tissue. At least one anti-epileptic drug was given before surgery. Notes on this clone: Its target is not known.

Generated by immunoSEQ multiplex PCR, the TCRdb table keeps only in-frame clones and is missing some. Here the sample spans under 400,000 clones, 93% being singletons. This sample comprised peripheral blood, obtained approximately 5 months after surgery. This clonotype was sampled from a boy under two years old with tuberous sclerosis and intractable seizures. This sequence joins TRBV30 and TRBJ2-7, with 8 bases identical to TRBD1. The CDR3 DNA reads TGTGCCTGGAGTGGGACAGGGATCGAGCAGTACTTC. Translated: CAWSGTGIEQYF.